The next 14 T cell receptor beta chains were all read from a single sample in a study of regulatory T cells in long-lasting Graves disease (dated by TCRdb to the early 2020s). The time point label, as the study defines it: newly diagnosed GD, antithyroid drugs for less than 3 months. RNA was extracted from PBMCs in TRIzol for both TCR sequencing and RNA sequencing. Receptor amplification or capture employed multiplex PCR. This sample was sequenced with an Illumina HiSeq 4000. To build TCR beta libraries, CDR3 regions were amplified by Arm-PCR using iRepertoire HTBI primers. TCRdb cleaned the public reads at Q25 with fastp, built clones with MiXCR and kept in-frame beta chains. Every CDR3 protein is listed once, alongside the most common genes and DNA of its rows. The sample data list a few hundred thousand distinct CDR3 sequences, and approximately 16% of these were observed just once. Jointly, the top ten make up roughly 30% of the sample.

Another study also made use of these data, one on T cells in Graves' hyperthyroidism and ophthalmopathy.

Here the sequenced sample was peripheral blood mononuclear cells (PBMCs), taken at new diagnosis, from a patient treated with antithyroid drugs. All receptors derive from a man aged 40-55 years with Graves disease. Donor details come from another sample of the same person, matched by shared clones.

This clonotype has ten or more counts. The CDR3 DNA is TGCAGTGCCCAAGGCGGGATGAAGGGCACTGAAGCTTTCTTT. Protein product: CSAQGGMKGTEAFF. The chain employs TRBV20-1 and TRBJ1-1; D ambiguous. The germline V and J ends were trimmed by 6 bases and 4 bases, with 18 bases remaining between them. The germline CDR1 and CDR2 sequences are DFQATT and SNEGSKA (reference sequence). The CDR3 length is 14 residues.

V gene TRBV20-1 combines with J gene TRBJ2-2, with 9 positions matching TRBD2. V trimming: 2 bases; J trimming: 4 bases; junction bases outside the gene matches: 5. Germline V CDR1 and CDR2: DFQATT, SNEGSKA (reference sequence). CDR3 length: 15 residues. The CDR3 protein is CSARPLAGITGELFF. The CDR3 DNA is TGCAGTGCTAGACCGCTAGCGGGGATCACCGGGGAGCTGTTTTTT.

This clonotype was recorded at least ten times. The chain is built from TRBV6-1 and TRBJ1-4; TRBD1 agrees at 7 bases. V lost 5 bases and J lost 5; bases outside the gene matches: 5. This CDR3 is 14 amino acids long. The germline CDR1 and CDR2 sequences are MNHNS and SASEGT. The CDR3 bases are TGTGCCAGCAGTCTTCGACAGGGAAATGAAAAACTGTTTTTT. It translates to CASSLRQGNEKLFF.

The chain carries TRBV6-4 and TRBJ2-1; D tentatively reads TRBD1 or TRBD2 (5 bases each). The V gene lost 0 bases and the J gene lost 12 bases, with 12 bases spanning the gap. The CDR3 is 13 amino acids. CDR1 and CDR2 from the germline V gene are MRHNA and SNTAGT. DNA of the CDR3: TGTGCCAGCAGTGACTCGGGGACCGCCAGGCAGTTCTTC. Translating gives CASSDSGTARQFF.

This clonotype was seen more than once but under ten times. The rearrangement links TRBV6-1 to TRBJ2-1, with 7 nucleotides matching TRBD2. TRBJ2-5 matches the DNA end more closely, so the J call is doubtful. The CDR3 sequence is 14 residues long. CDR1 is MNHNS, CDR2 SASEGT, per germline. The CDR3 DNA is TGTGCCAGCAGTGAAGCTTGGGGGGGAGAGACCCAGTACTTC. Amino acids: CASSEAWGGETQYF.

This clonotype came up a few times. The gene calls are TRBV11-2 and TRBJ2-1, with 9 bases matching TRBD1. The germline V gene has CDR1 SGHAT and CDR2 FQNNGV. J was trimmed by 7 bases and V by 5 bases; bases with no gene match: 9. This CDR3 has 15 amino acids. CDR3 DNA sequence: TGTGCCAGCAGCGCAGACAGGGGGAGGGTAAATGAGCAGTTCTTC. Encoded protein: CASSADRGRVNEQFF. The whole variable domain, remainder taken from reference TRBV11-2 and TRBJ2-1, is EAGVAQSPRYKIIEKRQSVAFWCNPISGHATLYWYQQILGQGPKLLIQFQNNGVVDDSQLPKDRFSAERLKGVDSTLKIQPAKLEDSAVYLCASSADRGRVNEQFFGPGTRLTVL.

This clonotype was picked up a small number of times. The V and J genes are TRBV11-3 and TRBJ2-7; D is perhaps TRBD1 (6 bases). CDR1 and CDR2 (germline): SGHNT, YENEEA. The CDR3 totals 15 residues. V was shortened by 5 bases and J by 2 bases, with 16 bases between the two germline ends. Written as DNA, the CDR3 is TGTGCCAGCAGCGACCCCCGTGGGGGCACCTACGAGCAGTACTTC. Protein: CASSDPRGGTYEQYF. The whole variable domain, filled in from reference TRBV11-3 and TRBJ2-7, reads EAGVVQSPRYKIIEKKQPVAFWCNPISGHNTLYWYLQNLGQGPELLIRYENEEAVDDSQLPKDRFSAERLKGVDSTLKIQPAELGDSAVYLCASSDPRGGTYEQYFGPGTRLTVT.

There are many counts of this clonotype. V is TRBV11-2 and J is TRBJ1-2; possible D gene TRBD1, 5 bases. Germline-derived CDR1 and CDR2 are SGHAT and FQNNGV. The CDR3 is made up of 12 amino acids. Trimming removed 3 bases from V and 8 bases from J, with 10 bases in between. The CDR3 nucleotides read TGTGCCAGCAGCTTCAGGGTGCAGGGCTACACCTTC. Translated, it gives CASSFRVQGYTF.

This clonotype was recorded a few times. A single base is all that separates this from a far larger clone, so a read error is likely. V and J are TRBV2 and TRBJ2-1; D uncertain. The closer fit of TRBJ2-5 to the DNA end suggests the J call may be wrong. CDR1 is SNHLY and CDR2 is FYNNEI in the germline V gene. The CDR3 contains 13 residues. CDR3 in DNA: TGTGCCAGCAGGGACCTCCCCAGCGAGACCCAGTACTTC. Its translation is CASRDLPSETQYF.

Turning to this clonotype: A far larger clone is one base from this, pointing to a likely read error. The chain employs TRBV7-8 and TRBJ2-3; the match to TRBD2 covers 7 bases. The CDR3 runs to 14 residues. Germline V gives CDR1 SGHVS, CDR2 FQNEAQ. The CDR3 loop reads CVSSQTSHVDTQYF. The CDR3 DNA sequence: TGTGTCAGCAGCCAGACTAGCCACGTAGATACGCAGTATTTT.

This clonotype was detected ten times or more. The chain links TRBV5-1 to TRBJ1-1; D gene unclear. The V end was cut by 0 bases, the J end by 4 bases, with 10 bases between. The CDR3 covers 14 residues. In germline, CDR1 is SGHRS, CDR2 YFSETQ. The DNA for the CDR3 is TGCGCCAGCAGCTTGGGGGTGGAGAGCACTGAAGCTTTCTTT. Translated: CASSLGVESTEAFF.

A few counts support this clonotype. This chain links TRBV6-1 with TRBJ1-1; D perhaps matches TRBD1 (6 bases). Per germline, CDR1 MNHNS and CDR2 SASEGT. The CDR3 contains 14 residues. The ends were cut back, 2 bases at V and 7 bases at J, with 14 bases in the middle. The CDR3 region has the DNA TGTGCCAGCAGTGAACGCAGGGGCAAGGATGAAGCTTTCTTT. As protein: CASSERRGKDEAFF.

V usage is TRBV19 and J usage is TRBJ2-5; D unclear. Deletions cut 4 bases from V and 2 bases from J, with 14 bases between. CDR3 length equals 15 residues. Germline CDR1 and CDR2: LNHDA and SQIVND (reference sequence). The CDR3 sequence: CASSTSSATQETQYF. The DNA for the CDR3 is TGTGCCAGTAGTACCTCAAGCGCGACTCAAGAGACCCAGTACTTC. Together with reference TRBV19 and TRBJ2-5, the CDR3 gives the full variable domain: DGGITQSPKYLFRKEGQNVTLSCEQNLNHDAMYWYRQDPGQGLRLIYYSQIVNDFQKGDIAEGYSVSREKKESFPLTVTSAQKNPTAFYLCASSTSSATQETQYFGPGTRLLVL.

This chain joins TRBV20-1 and TRBJ2-1, with 7 bases aligning to TRBD2. The V gene's germline CDR1 is DFQATT and CDR2 SNEGSKA (reference sequence). This CDR3 has 13 residues. CDR3 region: CSFLSGPAGEQFF. The CDR3 bases are TGCAGCTTCCTTAGCGGGCCGGCGGGGGAGCAGTTCTTC.